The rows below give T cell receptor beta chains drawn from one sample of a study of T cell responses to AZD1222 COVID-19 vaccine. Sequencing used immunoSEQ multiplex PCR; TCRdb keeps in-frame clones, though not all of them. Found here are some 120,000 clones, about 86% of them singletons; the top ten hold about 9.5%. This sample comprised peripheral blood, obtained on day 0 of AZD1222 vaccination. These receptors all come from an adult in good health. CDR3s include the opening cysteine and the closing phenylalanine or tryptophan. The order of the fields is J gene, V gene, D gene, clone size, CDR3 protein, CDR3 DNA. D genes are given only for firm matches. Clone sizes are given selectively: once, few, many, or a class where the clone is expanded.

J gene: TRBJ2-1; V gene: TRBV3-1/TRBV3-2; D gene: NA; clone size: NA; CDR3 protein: CASSQELEQFF; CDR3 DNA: TGTGCCAGCAGCCAAGAACTAGAGCAGTTCTTC
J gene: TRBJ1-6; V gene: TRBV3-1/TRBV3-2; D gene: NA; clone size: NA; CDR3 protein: CASSQDRGWNSPLHF; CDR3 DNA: TGTGCCAGCAGCCAAGATAGGGGGTGGAATTCACCCCTCCACTTT
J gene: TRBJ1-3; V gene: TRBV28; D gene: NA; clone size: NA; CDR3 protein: CATTQPGRILGNTIYF; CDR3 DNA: TGTGCCACCACCCAACCCGGCAGAATCCTCGGAAACACCATATATTTT
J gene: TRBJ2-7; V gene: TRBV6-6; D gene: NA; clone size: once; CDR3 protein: CASSPMQGRIEQYF; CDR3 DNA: TGTGCCAGCAGTCCCATGCAGGGGCGGATCGAGCAGTACTTC
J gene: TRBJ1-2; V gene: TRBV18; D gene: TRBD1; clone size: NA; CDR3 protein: CASSPGQGTGGYTF; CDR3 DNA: TGTGCCAGCTCACCGGGACAGGGGACGGGTGGCTACACCTTC
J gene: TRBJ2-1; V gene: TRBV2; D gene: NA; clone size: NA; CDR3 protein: CASSPTYNEQFF; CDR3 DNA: TGTGCCAGCAGTCCCACCTACAATGAGCAGTTCTTC
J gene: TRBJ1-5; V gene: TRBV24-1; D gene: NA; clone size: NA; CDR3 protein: CATSSGSYSNQPQHF; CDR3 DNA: TGTGCCACCAGTTCTGGCAGTTATAGCAATCAGCCCCAGCATTTT
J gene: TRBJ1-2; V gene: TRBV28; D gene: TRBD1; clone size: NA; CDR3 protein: CASRPQGAGGYTF; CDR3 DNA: TGTGCCAGCAGACCACAGGGGGCGGGTGGCTACACCTTC
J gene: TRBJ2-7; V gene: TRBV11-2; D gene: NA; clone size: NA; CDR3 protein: CASSLKLDPGPSYEQYF; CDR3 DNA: TGTGCCAGCAGCTTAAAACTGGACCCGGGTCCCTCCTACGAGCAGTACTTC
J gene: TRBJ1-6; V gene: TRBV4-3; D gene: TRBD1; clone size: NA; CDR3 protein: CASSQDQGTSGQGVTLHF; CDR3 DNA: TGCGCCAGCAGCCAAGACCAAGGGACTTCAGGACAGGGTGTAACCCTCCACTTT
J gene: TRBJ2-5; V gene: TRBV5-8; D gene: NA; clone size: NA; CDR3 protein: CARSSFIGLLETQYF; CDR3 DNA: TGTGCCAGGAGCAGCTTTATAGGGCTACTAGAGACCCAGTACTTC